The TCR beta chain described here comes from a study of early T cells in non-severe SARS-CoV-2 infection. Overall study: Investigators sequenced bulk RNA drawn from unsorted whole blood, and chains remained unpaired.

In its sample, this clonotype was seen many times. Its specificity is not known. Study-level points and caveats: Matches to VDJdb favored anti-spike CD8 responses and missed private and CD4 specificities.

This CDR3 has 14 residues. Germline lookup yields CDR1 LNHDA and CDR2 SQIVND (reference sequence). Attached unique molecular identifiers marked individual cDNA molecules. TCRdb analysed the 5' RACE reads with MiXCR anew, one entry per CDR3 protein. Among approximately 20,000 distinct CDR3 sequences listed, more than 5% were seen once. The J gene is TRBJ2-5, the V gene TRBV19, with D maybe TRBD2 (5 bases). This clonotype originated in an adult who was a healthcare worker with PCR-confirmed SARS-CoV-2 infection or an uninfected control (not recorded which). The material sequenced was whole blood. The CDR3 DNA is TGTGCGTCCTCAGGCGGGCTTGGCTTGGAGACCCAGTACTTC. Translating gives CASSGGLGLETQYF.